The entry below describes one TCR beta chain. The antigen remains unidentified. Using immunoSEQ multiplex PCR, the repertoire was profiled, and TCRdb retains in-frame clones only, with some absent. The sample shows about 580,000 clones, 95% to 98% of them seen only once. The length of the CDR3 is 16 residues. The V gene's germline CDR1 is MNHEY and CDR2 SMNVEV (reference sequence). J gave up 7 bases and V 3 bases, and 7 bases lay outside the gene matches. This sample is part of a study of shared clonotypes between healthy human individuals. Study-level background: CD4 naive and memory got three plates each, CD8 naive two, CD8 memory one.

Study-wide findings and caveats: Rarefaction demonstrated incomplete sorted-subset sequencing despite large depth. Generally, estimated richness proved larger in naive subsets than it did in memory subsets.

Positively selected for CCR7, the CD45RO-negative cells used as naive CD8 cells excluded terminally differentiated effector memory CD45RA+ cells. Those who donated, Caucasian adults without exception, all lived in Nashville, Tennessee. The chain employs TRBV27 and TRBJ2-7; 15 bases are shared with TRBD2. The sequence derives from a man aged 25 to 40 in good health. The source material was naive CD8+ T cells sorted from blood. The CDR3 region is CASSFARTSGRDEQYF. CDR3 in DNA: TGTGCCAGCAGTTTCGCTCGGACTAGCGGGAGGGATGAGCAGTACTTC.